This entry lists 6 T cell receptor beta chains sequenced from one sample in a study of CD8+CD57+ T cells in acquired aplastic anemia. Genomic DNA acted as the template from which TCR beta VDJ combination and CDR3 sequence profiling were carried out. TCRdb fed the reads into MiXCR, producing one record per CDR3 protein. The sample gives approximately 270,000 distinct CDR3 sequences, about 56% of which show up once; 8% is in the top ten. Specimen: sorted CD4+, CD8+, or CD8+CD57+ T cells (not recorded which) from PBMCs. The source of these receptors is a human donor with severe aplastic anemia or a healthy control (not recorded which).

This clonotype was seen many times. The rearrangement joins TRBV7-9 to TRBJ1-1; D might be TRBD1 (6 bases). The CDR3 runs to 13 residues. From germline, CDR1 is SEHNR and CDR2 FQNEAQ (reference sequence). Trimming shortened V by 1 base and J by 7 bases, and 10 bases separated the two germline ends. The CDR3 reads CASSLGGASEAFF. The DNA of the CDR3 is TGTGCCAGCAGCTTAGGGGGGGCGAGTGAAGCTTTCTTT.

This clonotype was seen at least ten times. J is TRBJ1-5 and V is TRBV2; 10 nucleotides align to TRBD1. This CDR3 comprises 17 residues. Germline CDR1 reads SNHLY; CDR2 reads FYNNEI. J gave up 0 bases and V 8 bases, and 10 bases lay outside the gene matches. DNA for the CDR3: TGTGCCAGCCTGCGGGACAGGGGATCCGCTAGCAATCAGCCCCAGCATTTT. Encoded protein: CASLRDRGSASNQPQHF.

This clonotype showed up just a few times. The rearrangement uses TRBV18 and TRBJ1-6; possible D gene TRBD1, 5 bases. V lost 1 base and J lost 8, with 9 bases in between. This CDR3 spans 14 amino acids. The germline CDR1 and CDR2 sequences are KGHSH and LQKENI. The CDR3 region has the DNA TGTGCCAGCTCACCACAGGGGCAGGATTCACCCCTCCACTTT. Its protein product is CASSPQGQDSPLHF.

V is TRBV6-4 and J is TRBJ2-3; TRBD2 matches at 9 bases. CDR1 is MRHNA, CDR2 SNTAGT, per germline. The V segment lost 3 bases and the J segment 4 bases; nucleotides outside the gene matches: 5. The CDR3 totals 15 residues. Here the CDR3 reads CASSETAGGSDTQYF. Here the CDR3 DNA reads TGTGCCAGCAGTGAGACAGCGGGGGGTTCAGATACGCAGTATTTT.

This sequence joins TRBV20-1 and TRBJ2-7, with 10 bases fitting TRBD1. The length of the CDR3 is 16 residues. J lost 3 bases, V lost 3 bases, and 11 bases had no gene match. Germline assignment: CDR1 DFQATT and CDR2 SNEGSKA (reference sequence). CDR3 nucleotides: TGCAGTGCTAGGGGTGAGGGACAGGGGCCCCTCTACGAGCAGTACTTC. This gives the protein CSARGEGQGPLYEQYF.

The chain has TRBV9 and TRBJ2-3, with 7 nucleotides matching TRBD2. Trimming cost V 3 bases and J 0 bases; bases outside gene matches: 10. The germline CDR1 and CDR2 sequences are SGDLS and YYNGEE. The CDR3 contains 17 residues. The CDR3 coding sequence is TGTGCCAGCAGCGCCGGCGGGGGAGTCGGTAGCACAGATACGCAGTATTTT. This gives the protein CASSAGGGVGSTDTQYF.